This T cell receptor (beta chain) was sequenced for a study of metastatic and nonmetastatic thyroid tumors. The study's findings and limits: Significantly greater TCR beta diversity was reportedly found in malignant thyroid tumors than in benign nodules (in blood and tumor).

TCRdb reprocessed the PCR reads via MiXCR. This table holds 25,000 to 35,000 clones, around 15% found once. There are a few counts of this clone. Its antigen is unidentified. The germline V and J ends were trimmed by 6 bases and 3 bases, with 15 bases remaining between them. The CDR3 sequence is 14 residues long. Germline V gene data show CDR1 as MDHEN and CDR2 as SYDVKM. None of the patients had undergone any treatment ahead of thyroid surgery. The sequencing sample was made of blood. The chain combines TRBV28 with TRBJ2-7, with a possible D match to TRBD2 (5 bases). The source of this sequence is a female donor with papillary thyroid cancer or a benign thyroid nodule (not recorded which). Some clones in this sample may be carry-over from other donors' samples. The CDR3 protein is CASSITVGNYEQYF. In DNA form, the CDR3 reads TGTGCCAGCAGCATTACGGTCGGGAACTACGAGCAGTACTTC.